Included here is one TCR beta chain sequence, with context. This clonotype was seen ten or more times. Its specific antigen is unknown. No base quality values were provided; no much bigger clone lies one nucleotide off. The data derive from a study of regulatory T cells in long-lasting Graves disease (dated by TCRdb to the early 2020s). Study-level background: Antithyroid drugs had been taken for less than 3 months by newly diagnosed Graves' disease patients. A total of around 33 samples were covered by TCR sequencing, comprising approximately 13 persistent and around 20 newly diagnosed Graves' disease patients. The study was conducted in China and was registered as a clinical trial. Peripheral blood TCR sequencing and RNA sequencing compared persistent Graves' disease patients with newly diagnosed Graves' disease patients. Overall results and qualifications from the work: Persistent disease showed preferential use of TRBV28, TRBJ1-2 and TRBJ2-5, whereas newly diagnosed disease favored TRBV20-1 and TRBJ2-1. Compared with newly diagnosed patients, persistent Graves' disease patients had lower TCR Shannon entropy and fewer highly expanded clones, which suggests clonal expansion. Sequencing and analysis were limited to the TCR beta chain. More public clonotypes were shared among persistent patients (2,741) than among newly diagnosed patients (966). As a limitation, the authors acknowledged that the small sample size may reduce accuracy. Only peripheral blood was studied, because thyroid tissue, the primary lesion, was inaccessible.

The CDR3 runs 13 residues from the cysteine to the phenylalanine. Only CDR3 DNA remains: 39 bases, in frame from the first base. Sequences GTSNPN (CDR1) and SVGIG (CDR2) are obtained from the germline V gene (reference sequence). Relative to germline, V is missing 4 bases and J is missing 8 bases, with 10 bases of the junction outside any gene match. Receptor libraries were prepared by multiplex PCR. Reads for this sample came from an Illumina HiSeq 4000. TCR beta libraries were built with iRepertoire HTBI primers and Arm-PCR amplification of CDR3 regions. Gel purification was performed on PCR products prior to sequencing. As for the authors' bioinformatics: Across samples, around 62 TRBV and over 11 TRBJ segments were identified and used for gene usage analysis of CDR3 amino acid clonotypes. COPE and FqMerger were used to merge the filtered high-quality paired reads into contigs. BLAST was used to align contigs to the IMGT TRBV, TRBD and TRBJ reference genes, and CDR3 was defined following IMGT. Any clonotype with a frequency above 0.1% was counted as a highly expanded clone. Shannon entropy was used to measure repertoire diversity, and the Gini coefficient was used to measure V-J evenness. Clonotypes shared by more than one individual were considered public. The raw public reads went through TCRdb reprocessing: fastp at Q25, MiXCR clone calling, in-frame beta chains kept. Entries that share a CDR3 protein sequence are merged under the most common genes and DNA. These V and J calls rely on TCRdb rather than the paper's analysis. This sample has approximately 300,000 distinct CDR3 sequences in its table, and about 20% of those were observed once. More than 35% of the sample goes to the ten largest clones.

What this sample's time point label stands for: newly diagnosed GD, antithyroid drugs for less than 3 months. RNA was extracted from PBMCs in TRIzol for both TCR sequencing and RNA sequencing. Graves' disease was diagnosed according to American Thyroid Association guidelines. Recruitment of patients was carried out at an endocrinology department in Xi'an, China. From each patient, about 9.7 milliliters of peripheral blood was collected into an EDTA anticoagulant tube. Ficoll Paque Plus density gradient separation was used to isolate PBMCs, and no additional T cell sorting was done. RNA quality was checked with an Agilent 2100 Bioanalyzer and agarose gel, and concentration with a NanoDrop 2000.

The sequence derives from a female donor with Graves disease. The rearranged segments are TRBV30 and TRBJ1-2; TRBD1 fits 7 bases in the junction. Sequencing used peripheral blood mononuclear cells (PBMCs), obtained at new diagnosis, from a patient treated with antithyroid drugs. The nucleotide sequence reads TGTGCCTGGACTACGACAGGGACGTACGGCTACACCTTC. Its protein product is CAWTTTGTYGYTF.